These T cell receptor beta chains were read from a single sample in a study of T cells in Graves' hyperthyroidism and ophthalmopathy. Each CDR3 protein is one row after TCRdb ran MiXCR on the multiplex PCR reads. The sample has hundreds of thousands of distinct CDR3 sequences; less than 25% are singletons. The sequencing input was blood. The receptors shown here come from a man younger than 40 with Graves' ophthalmopathy. Each CDR3 is given with its conserved first and last residue. The D gene is left open where the match is weak. The listing skips clone size in some rows; elsewhere it reads once, few, many or a size class.

d_call	v_call	clone_size	j_call	cdr3_aa	cdr3_nt
.	TRBV6-5	.	TRBJ1-1	CASSPSGHLEAFF	TGTGCCAGCAGTCCCTCGGGACACCTCGAAGCTTTCTTT
.	TRBV10-3	few	TRBJ1-2	CAIRPGPSGEYGYTF	TGTGCCATCAGGCCGGGTCCTTCGGGGGAATATGGCTACACCTTC
.	TRBV28	.	TRBJ1-5	CASSLRGPGQPQHF	TGTGCCAGCAGTCTTAGGGGTCCAGGTCAGCCCCAGCATTTT
.	TRBV7-9	.	TRBJ2-7	CASSPPAAAYEQYF	TGTGCCAGCAGCCCCCCGGCGGCGGCTTACGAGCAGTACTTC
.	TRBV15	few	TRBJ2-2	CATSSGLVTGELFF	TGTGCCACCAGCTCAGGGCTGGTCACCGGGGAGCTGTTTTTT
TRBD1	TRBV4-2	.	TRBJ2-7	CASSQDRTGSYEQYF	TGTGCCAGCAGCCAAGATCGGACAGGGTCCTACGAGCAGTACTTC
.	TRBV28	.	TRBJ2-2	CASSPRGGGISGELLF	TGTGCCAGCAGTCCCCGCGGAGGGGGCATCAGCGGGGAGCTGCTTTTT
.	TRBV20-1	few	TRBJ1-1	CSASVQKGTMGDTEAFF	TGCAGTGCTAGCGTTCAAAAGGGGACCATGGGCGACACTGAAGCTTTCTTT
.	TRBV11-2	.	TRBJ2-5	CAGSSGRIQETQYF	TGTGCCGGCAGCTCGGGACGGATCCAAGAGACCCAGTACTTC
.	TRBV20-1	many	TRBJ2-7	CSAKGGRGADEQYF	TGCAGTGCGAAGGGCGGCAGGGGGGCTGACGAGCAGTACTTC
.	TRBV28	many	TRBJ1-5	CASSYARRMNQPQHF	TGTGCCAGCAGTTACGCTCGACGGATGAATCAGCCCCAGCATTTT
TRBD1	TRBV28	many	TRBJ2-1	CASSRMRGQSYNEQFF	TGTGCCAGCAGTCGGATGAGGGGGCAGTCCTACAATGAGCAGTTCTTC
TRBD2	TRBV4-2	.	TRBJ2-3	CASSLQGGPQSTDTQYF	TGTGCCAGCAGCCTCCAGGGAGGGCCTCAAAGCACAGATACGCAGTATTTT
TRBD2	TRBV7-2	many	TRBJ2-1	CASSLEGWREGYNEQFF	TGTGCCAGCAGCTTAGAAGGCTGGCGGGAGGGCTACAATGAGCAGTTCTTC
TRBD2	TRBV11-2	many	TRBJ2-1	CASSFYRGLAESSYNEQFF	TGTGCCAGCAGCTTCTACCGGGGACTAGCGGAGAGCTCCTACAATGAGCAGTTCTTC
TRBD1	TRBV29-1	few	TRBJ2-7	CSVAGTGAYEQYF	TGCAGCGTGGCCGGGACAGGGGCCTACGAGCAGTACTTC
TRBD2	TRBV7-2	many	TRBJ2-5	CASGRLAGYQETQYF	TGTGCCAGCGGGAGACTAGCGGGGTACCAAGAGACCCAGTACTTC
.	TRBV11-2	many	TRBJ2-4	CASSRPGTDKLAKNIQYF	TGTGCCAGCAGCCGTCCCGGGACGGACAAACTAGCCAAAAACATTCAGTACTTC
.	TRBV5-1	few	TRBJ1-1	CASSPPGTTEAFF	TGCGCCAGCAGCCCCCCGGGGACCACTGAAGCTTTCTTT
TRBD1	TRBV7-2	many	TRBJ2-7	CASSTDRVYEQYF	TGTGCCAGCAGCACGGACAGGGTTTACGAGCAGTACTTC
.	TRBV4-1	few	TRBJ2-2	CASSHSPLEDTGELFF	TGCGCCAGCAGCCACTCTCCACTGGAAGATACCGGGGAGCTGTTTTTT
.	TRBV12-3/TRBV12-4	few	TRBJ1-5	CASSLQGSGNQPQHF	TGTGCCAGCAGCCTTCAGGGAAGTGGCAATCAGCCCCAGCATTTT
.	TRBV28	many	TRBJ1-5	CASSPPGRNQPQHF	TGTGCCAGCAGTCCCCCGGGGCGGAATCAGCCCCAGCATTTT
.	TRBV5-4	.	TRBJ2-6	CASSLAGRASGANVLTF	TGTGCCAGCAGCTTGGCGGGCCGGGCCTCTGGGGCCAACGTCCTGACTTTC
TRBD1	TRBV10-3	.	TRBJ2-5	CATTIPGQQETQYF	TGTGCCACGACCATCCCGGGACAGCAAGAGACCCAGTACTTC
.	TRBV10-3	.	TRBJ2-7	CAIGGGRDNEQYF	TGTGCCATCGGTGGGGGCAGGGATAACGAGCAGTACTTC
.	TRBV7-2	few	TRBJ1-6	CASSLVRGVNSPLHF	TGTGCCAGCAGCTTAGTTCGGGGGGTGAATTCACCCCTCCACTTT
TRBD2	TRBV7-9	many	TRBJ2-1	CASSDSSGSQPQFF	TGTGCCAGCAGCGATTCTAGCGGGAGTCAACCCCAGTTCTTC
TRBD1	TRBV24-1	few	TRBJ1-2	CATGDRNYGYTF	TGTGCCACCGGGGACAGGAACTATGGCTACACCTTC
.	TRBV7-3	.	TRBJ2-3	CASSPQTSTDTQYF	TGTGCCAGCAGCCCTCAGACTAGCACAGATACGCAGTATTTT
.	TRBV18	many	TRBJ1-1	CASSPGTDYTEAFF	TGTGCCAGCTCACCCGGGACCGATTACACTGAAGCTTTCTTT
.	TRBV20-1	.	TRBJ2-1	CSARRPKSWASYNEQFF	TGCAGTGCTAGACGCCCGAAGTCTTGGGCCTCCTACAATGAGCAGTTCTTC
.	TRBV4-1	few	TRBJ2-3	CASSQDWARDTQYF	TGCGCCAGCAGCCAAGATTGGGCCCGGGATACGCAGTATTTT
TRBD2	TRBV25-1	.	TRBJ2-1	CASSEAIAGGYEQFF	TGTGCCAGCAGTGAGGCGATAGCGGGAGGGTATGAGCAGTTCTTC
TRBD1	TRBV6-1	few	TRBJ1-4	CASSLRGTGNEKLFF	TGTGCCAGCAGTTTGAGGGGGACAGGGAATGAAAAACTGTTTTTT
.	TRBV12-3/TRBV12-4	few	TRBJ1-2	CASSFLRTGYTF	TGTGCCAGCAGTTTTTTGAGGACTGGCTACACCTTC
.	TRBV30	few	TRBJ1-1	CAWSPEESNTEAFF	TGTGCCTGGAGCCCCGAGGAGTCGAACACTGAAGCTTTCTTT
TRBD2	TRBV28	many	TRBJ2-3	CASSRDSGRARDTQYF	TGTGCCAGCAGTCGGGATAGCGGGAGGGCCCGAGATACGCAGTATTTT
.	TRBV5-1	few	TRBJ2-5	CASSLGQRQETQYF	TGCGCCAGCAGCTTAGGACAGAGACAAGAGACCCAGTACTTC
.	TRBV11-2	many	TRBJ2-3	CASSLGPRGPVDTQYF	TGTGCCAGCAGCCTAGGCCCTCGGGGGCCCGTAGATACGCAGTATTTT
TRBD2	TRBV28	many	TRBJ2-3	CASGLAGMLTDTQYF	TGTGCCAGTGGACTAGCGGGTATGCTCACAGATACGCAGTATTTT
.	TRBV5-5	.	TRBJ1-3	CASSLLGRGAGNTIYF	TGTGCCAGCAGCTTGCTGGGGCGCGGAGCTGGAAACACCATATATTTT
TRBD2	TRBV7-3	many	TRBJ2-1	CASSSRTLAPATGEQFF	TGTGCCAGCAGCTCTCGCACACTAGCGCCCGCGACGGGTGAGCAGTTCTTC
.	TRBV6-5	.	TRBJ2-7	CASSYTGSRDEQYF	TGTGCCAGCAGTTACACAGGCTCTCGGGACGAGCAGTACTTC
TRBD1	TRBV5-1	few	TRBJ2-3	CASSQDRASTDTQYF	TGCGCCAGCAGCCAGGACAGGGCTAGCACAGATACGCAGTATTTT
TRBD1	TRBV12-3/TRBV12-4	.	TRBJ2-5	CASSLIDRVKQETQYF	TGTGCCAGCAGTTTAATTGACAGGGTGAAACAAGAGACCCAGTACTTC
TRBD2	TRBV13	.	TRBJ2-2	CASSATSGKNTGELFF	TGTGCCAGCAGCGCTACTAGCGGGAAGAACACCGGGGAGCTGTTTTTT
TRBD2	TRBV11-3	many	TRBJ2-3	CASSYGGRTDTQYF	TGTGCCAGCAGCTACGGGGGGAGGACAGATACGCAGTATTTT
TRBD2	TRBV7-9	.	TRBJ2-3	CASSLGPGSGRTTDTQYF	TGTGCCAGCAGCTTAGGCCCGGGGAGCGGGAGGACCACAGATACGCAGTATTTT
TRBD2	TRBV5-1	.	TRBJ2-1	CAGRAGYSDEQFF	TGCGCCGGTCGAGCGGGGTATAGCGATGAGCAGTTCTTC
TRBD2	TRBV30	many	TRBJ2-7	CACPRGAGTSGEQYF	TGTGCCTGCCCACGAGGAGCGGGGACTTCGGGGGAGCAGTACTTC
.	TRBV18	many	TRBJ1-5	CASSRGADNQPQHF	TGTGCCAGCTCACGGGGGGCTGACAATCAGCCCCAGCATTTT
TRBD1	TRBV20-1	.	TRBJ1-6	CSARDEGQGASPLHF	TGCAGTGCTAGAGATGAGGGACAGGGGGCTTCACCCCTCCACTTT
.	TRBV12-3/TRBV12-4	.	TRBJ1-5	CASSFGTHSNQPQHF	TGTGCCAGCAGTTTCGGTACCCATAGCAATCAGCCCCAGCATTTT
.	TRBV12-3/TRBV12-4	.	TRBJ1-3	CASSFSLSSGNTIYF	TGTGCCAGCAGTTTTTCGCTGAGCTCTGGAAACACCATATATTTT
.	TRBV5-1	many	TRBJ2-1	CASSLIRGAMENEQFF	TGCGCCAGCAGCTTAATTCGGGGGGCAATGGAGAATGAGCAGTTCTTC
TRBD2	TRBV5-1	many	TRBJ2-1	CASSFRLAGEYNEQFF	TGCGCCAGCAGCTTCAGACTAGCGGGAGAATACAATGAGCAGTTCTTC
.	TRBV28	many	TRBJ1-1	CASSSSGTGGLNTEAFF	TGTGCCAGCAGTTCCTCCGGTACCGGGGGGTTGAACACTGAAGCTTTCTTT
.	TRBV19	few	TRBJ1-5	CASSIARQGSNQPQHF	TGTGCCAGTAGTATAGCCCGGCAGGGAAGCAATCAGCCCCAGCATTTT